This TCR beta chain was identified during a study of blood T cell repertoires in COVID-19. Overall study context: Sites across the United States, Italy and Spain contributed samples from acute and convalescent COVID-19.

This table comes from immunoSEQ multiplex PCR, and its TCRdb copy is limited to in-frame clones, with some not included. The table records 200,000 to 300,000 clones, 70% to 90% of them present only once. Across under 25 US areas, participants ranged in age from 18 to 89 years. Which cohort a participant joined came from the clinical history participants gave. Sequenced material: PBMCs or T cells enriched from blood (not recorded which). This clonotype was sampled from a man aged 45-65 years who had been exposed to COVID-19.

The CDR3, as DNA: TGCGCCAGCAGCCGGGACCCCCGGGGCAGGGGTTACAATGAGCAGTTCTTC. It encodes CASSRDPRGRGYNEQFF. The chain uses TRBV5-1 and TRBJ2-1, with D perhaps TRBD1 (6 bases). V was trimmed by 4 bases and J by 4 bases, leaving 21 bases between them. This CDR3 contains 17 residues. The V gene's germline CDR1 is SGHRS and CDR2 YFSETQ.